The 27 T cell receptor beta chains below all came from one sample that was sequenced in a study of beta chain features in type 1 diabetes. Sequencing targeted expressed TCRB transcripts, as all isolated RNA had been reverse transcribed. Profiling relied on immunoSEQ multiplex PCR, and the TCRdb table lists in-frame clones only, not all of them. This repertoire shows hundreds of thousands of clones, around 7.6% found once; its top ten account for under 0.5%. The sample taken for sequencing was central memory CD4+ T cells from blood. These TCRs come from a woman aged 18-35 years in good health.

The table lists this clone with a few counts. The chain couples TRBV2 to TRBJ2-1, with D maybe TRBD2 (6 bases). The CDR3 extends over 16 amino acids. CDR1 and CDR2 from the germline V gene are SNHLY and FYNNEI. V lost 7 bases and J 10 bases, leaving 26 bases between the germline ends. The CDR3 nucleotides read TGTGCCAGCACCCCGAACCCAGGGACTGCGGTGAGAGAGCAGTTCTTC. This translates into CASTPNPGTAVREQFF.

In this sample, this clone turned up a few times. The chain joins TRBV2 to TRBJ2-5; D perhaps matches TRBD1 (6 bases). Trimming stripped 4 bases from V and 2 bases from J, with 20 bases between. Germline V CDR1 and CDR2: SNHLY, FYNNEI. This CDR3 has 17 amino acids. The CDR3 sequence is CASSGDTSSDFQETQYF. CDR3 coding DNA: TGTGCCAGCAGTGGGGACACCTCTTCGGATTTTCAAGAGACCCAGTACTTC.

The CDR3 loop is CASSLGGWADTQYF. In DNA, the CDR3 is TGTGCCAGCAGCTTAGGGGGCTGGGCAGATACGCAGTATTTT. V and J are TRBV11-2 and TRBJ2-3; a possible D gene is TRBD1 (5 bases). Germline assignment: CDR1 SGHAT and CDR2 FQNNGV. This CDR3 is 14 amino acids long. V lost 1 base, J lost 4 bases, and 9 bases lay in between.

The chain uses TRBV19 and TRBJ2-6; tentative D call: TRBD1 (6 bases). Germline V gene sequence: CDR1 LNHDA, CDR2 SQIVND (reference sequence). Trimming took 4 bases from V and 1 from J, leaving 8 bases between them. The CDR3 loop spans 15 amino acids. Written as DNA, the CDR3 is TGTGCCAGTAGTAAAACAGGGTCTGGGGCCAACGTCCTGACTTTC. Translation gives CASSKTGSGANVLTF.

This clone has a handful of counts. The CDR3 protein is CASSYSSAGFGQFF. The CDR3 DNA reads TGTGCCAGCAGTTACTCGAGTGCGGGGTTCGGGCAGTTCTTC. The V gene is TRBV6-5, the J gene TRBJ2-1; possibly TRBD2 for D (6 bases). Trimming removed 0 bases at V and 12 bases at J, with 15 bases between. CDR3 size: 14 residues. Germline V CDR1 and CDR2: MNHEY, SVGAGI.

This clone was found many times. The chain joins TRBV7-9 to TRBJ2-2; D remains unclear. CDR3 length equals 13 residues. V lost 2 bases to trimming and J lost 7 bases, with 8 bases between them. Looked up from germline, CDR1 is SEHNR and CDR2 is FQNEAQ (reference sequence). The CDR3 region has the DNA TGTGCCAGCAGCTTATTGGAGAACGGGGAGCTGTTTTTT. Translation gives CASSLLENGELFF.

V and J are TRBV7-2 and TRBJ1-5; D unresolved. Trimming pared 1 base from V and 10 bases from J, leaving 11 bases between. CDR1 and CDR2 from the germline V gene are SGHTA and FQGNSA. This CDR3 is 13 amino acids long. CDR3 sequence (DNA): TGTGCCAGCAGCTTAGAAATGGTGGGCCCCCAGCATTTT. Translating gives CASSLEMVGPQHF. Supplemented by reference TRBV7-2 and TRBJ1-5, the full variable domain reads GAGVSQSPSNKVTEKGKDVELRCDPISGHTALYWYRQSLGQGLEFLIYFQGNSAPDKSGLPSDRFSAERTGGSVSTLTIQRTQQEDSAVYLCASSLEMVGPQHFGDGTRLSIL.

The gene calls are TRBV2 and TRBJ2-3, with 8 nucleotides matching TRBD2. Germline V gene data show CDR1 as SNHLY and CDR2 as FYNNEI. Trimming removed 6 bases from V and 5 bases from J; junction bases left unmatched: 1. The CDR3 consists of 12 residues. The CDR3 spells CASSLAGDTQYF. CDR3 DNA: TGTGCCAGCAGCCTAGCGGGAGATACGCAGTATTTT.

This clone has at least ten counts. The rearrangement uses TRBV27 and TRBJ1-2, with 11 bases fitting TRBD1. Trimming cost V 3 bases and J 7 bases; bases outside gene matches: 7. The CDR3 spans 15 residues. Germline assignment: CDR1 MNHEY and CDR2 SMNVEV (reference sequence). The CDR3 nucleotides read TGTGCCAGCAGTTTCCTCGGACAGGGGGCTCGTGGCTACACCTTC. Protein: CASSFLGQGARGYTF.

V is TRBV4-3 and J is TRBJ1-5; D perhaps matches TRBD1 (6 bases). The length of the CDR3 is 15 residues. From germline, CDR1 is LGHNA and CDR2 YSLEER. Trimming shortened V by 0 bases and J by 6 bases, and 12 bases separated the two germline ends. CDR3 protein: CASSQDLGGLQPQHF. The CDR3, as DNA: TGCGCCAGCAGCCAAGATTTGGGGGGGCTTCAGCCCCAGCATTTT.

As concerns this clone: One end of the junction varies from germline; a read error may be responsible. The J gene is TRBJ2-5, the V gene TRBV5-4; a possible D gene is TRBD2 (6 bases). The germline V gene has CDR1 SGHNT and CDR2 YYREEE (reference sequence). CDR3 length: 13 residues. The CDR3 region is CASAAAGGQTQYF. The CDR3 nucleotides read TGCGCCAGCGCTGCAGCGGGTGGGCAGACCCAGTACTTC.

This clone was detected a few times. This sequence joins TRBV15 and TRBJ2-5, with TRBD2 matching over 9 bases. The ends lost 3 bases at V and 5 bases at J; junction bases unmatched: 1. Germline CDR1 and CDR2: LNHNV and YYDKDF (reference sequence). The CDR3 is 13 residues long. Here the CDR3 reads CATSRGLAETQYF. The CDR3 DNA sequence: TGTGCCACCAGCAGGGGACTAGCTGAGACCCAGTACTTC.

This clone was detected a few times. The chain recombines TRBV7-3 with TRBJ2-6; D assignment may be TRBD1 or TRBD2 (5 bases each). Germline CDR1 is SGHTA and CDR2 is FQGTGA. The length of the CDR3 is 17 residues. The V end lost 2 bases, the J end lost 0 bases, and 11 bases lay between the germline ends. CDR3 sequence (DNA): TGTGCCAGCAGCTTAGGGGACCCGAGCTCTGGGGCCAACGTCCTGACTTTC. It specifies CASSLGDPSSGANVLTF.

This clone came up a few times. The chain carries TRBV10-3 and TRBJ2-3; possibly TRBD1 or TRBD2 for D (5 bases each). With 6 bases removed from V and 1 base from J, the gap between germline ends came to 8 bases. This CDR3 spans 13 amino acids. Per the germline V gene, CDR1 is ENHRY and CDR2 is SYGVKD. CDR3 sequence: CAIRGDGTDTQYF. The CDR3 coding sequence is TGTGCCATCAGGGGGGACGGCACAGATACGCAGTATTTT.

In this sample, this clone turned up a few times. The chain carries TRBV9 and TRBJ2-7; 7 bases match TRBD1. The better agreement between TRBJ2-5 and the DNA end casts doubt on the J call. Germline CDR1 SGDLS, CDR2 YYNGEE. CDR3 length equals 15 residues. CDR3 loop: CASSDRQGFGETQYF. The CDR3, as DNA: TGTGCCAGCAGCGACCGACAGGGATTTGGGGAGACCCAGTACTTC.

In its sample, this clone was seen a few times. The chain combines TRBV15 with TRBJ2-5; D remains unclear. The J call is doubtful: the DNA matches TRBJ2-7 better. Germline CDR1 reads LNHNV; CDR2 reads YYDKDF (reference sequence). The CDR3 sequence is 12 residues long. CDR3 bases: TGTGCCACCAGCAGAGATGGCTACGAGCAGTACTTC. Protein: CATSRDGYEQYF.

This clone was counted ten times or more. The V gene is TRBV28, the J gene TRBJ2-5; unclear D gene. CDR3 size: 13 residues. The V end lost 3 bases, the J end lost 3 bases, and 8 bases lay between the germline ends. Germline values: CDR1 MDHEN, CDR2 SYDVKM. The DNA of the CDR3 is TGTGCCAGCAGTTTCTGGACGGAAGAGACCCAGTACTTC. Translated, it gives CASSFWTEETQYF.

This clone was detected only a few times. The gene calls are TRBV28 and TRBJ2-1; TRBD2 agrees at 9 bases. After removal of 8 bases from V and 4 bases from J, the junction contained 3 bases not matched to a gene. Germline V gene data show CDR1 as MDHEN and CDR2 as SYDVKM. The CDR3 consists of 13 residues. The DNA of the CDR3 is TGTGCCAGCCTCAGCGGGAGGTACAATGAGCAGTTCTTC. This translates into CASLSGRYNEQFF.

The table lists this clone with a few counts. The chain links TRBV19 to TRBJ1-4; no definite D call. CDR1 is LNHDA, CDR2 SQIVND, per germline (reference sequence). The CDR3 has 14 amino acids. Trimming cost V 6 bases and J 5 bases, with 13 bases left between them. DNA of the CDR3: TGTGCCAGTAGCTGGTCCCAGATGAATGAAAAACTGTTTTTT. Translated: CASSWSQMNEKLFF.

The rearrangement links TRBV11-1 to TRBJ2-2; D is undetermined. Between the trimmed V and J ends, which lost 5 bases and 5 bases, there was a span of 12 bases. The CDR3 extends over 14 amino acids. The germline gives CDR1 SGHAT, CDR2 FQDESV (reference sequence). The CDR3 region is CASSPYQVTGELFF. The CDR3 bases are TGTGCCAGCAGCCCTTATCAAGTAACCGGGGAGCTGTTTTTT.

V gene TRBV9 combines with J gene TRBJ1-3, with D hard to call. This CDR3 contains 17 residues. CDR1 SGDLS and CDR2 YYNGEE come from the germline V gene. Deletions cut 0 bases from V and 4 bases from J, with 17 bases between. The chain's CDR3 is CASSVAPDPPRGNTIYF. The CDR3 nucleotides read TGTGCCAGCAGCGTAGCACCAGACCCTCCTAGAGGAAACACCATATATTTT. The full variable domain, completed using reference TRBV9 and TRBJ1-3, is DSGVTQTPKHLITATGQRVTLRCSPRSGDLSVYWYQQSLDQGLQFLIQYYNGEERAKGNILERFSAQQFPDLHSELNLSSLELGDSALYFCASSVAPDPPRGNTIYFGEGSWLTVV.

This clone was seen only a few times. J is TRBJ1-1 and V is TRBV18; D is unresolved. CDR1 is KGHSH, CDR2 LQKENI, per germline. This CDR3 has 12 residues. Trimming took 5 bases from V and 0 from J, leaving 4 bases between them. The CDR3 DNA sequence: TGTGCCAGCTCAACCATGAACACTGAAGCTTTCTTT. This sequence encodes CASSTMNTEAFF.

J is TRBJ1-4 and V is TRBV28; D unclear. Germline V CDR1 and CDR2: MDHEN, SYDVKM. The CDR3 is made up of 13 amino acids. The V and J ends lost 5 bases and 5 bases respectively, with 9 bases between them. CDR3 residues: CASSLYMNEKLFF. CDR3 sequence (DNA): TGTGCCAGCAGTCTCTACATGAATGAAAAACTGTTTTTT.

This clone came up a few times. The chain combines TRBV28 with TRBJ2-1, with D possibly called TRBD1 or TRBD2 (7 bases each). V shed 6 bases and J shed 8 bases, with 14 bases lying between them. The CDR3 loop spans 13 amino acids. Germline V gene data show CDR1 as MDHEN and CDR2 as SYDVKM. CDR3 in DNA: TGTGCCAGCAGCCCAGCAGGGGGGGATGAGCAGTTCTTC. Translation: CASSPAGGDEQFF. The full variable domain, in which reference TRBV28 and TRBJ2-1 provide the parts outside the CDR3, is DVKVTQSSRYLVKRTGEKVFLECVQDMDHENMFWYRQDPGLGLRLIYFSYDVKMKEKGDIPEGYSVSREKKERFSLILESASTNQTSMYLCASSPAGGDEQFFGPGTRLTVL.

V usage is TRBV7-3 and J usage is TRBJ2-1; TRBD2 might be the D (6 bases). This CDR3 region has 14 residues. Trimming removed 5 bases at V and 7 bases at J, with 15 bases between. Germline loops: CDR1 SGHTA, CDR2 FQGTGA. CDR3 in DNA: TGTGCCAGCAGCCGGCGGGAATTCGGTAATGAGCAGTTCTTC. Protein product: CASSRREFGNEQFF.

This clone appeared a few times. The chain uses TRBV7-2 and TRBJ2-1; 7 positions match TRBD1. The J segment lost 5 bases and the V segment lost 3 bases, leaving 7 bases of the junction unmatched. The CDR3 totals 15 residues. Germline CDR1 and CDR2: SGHTA and FQGNSA. The CDR3 reads CASSLTGRGNNEQFF. CDR3 nucleotides: TGTGCCAGCAGCTTGACAGGGAGAGGAAACAATGAGCAGTTCTTC.

This clone was seen only a few times. This chain joins TRBV5-1 and TRBJ2-7, with D perhaps TRBD2 (5 bases). The V gene's germline CDR1 is SGHRS and CDR2 YFSETQ. The CDR3 runs 15 residues. Between the trimmed V and J ends, which lost 0 bases and 7 bases, there was a span of 17 bases. The CDR3 DNA follows: TGCGCCAGCAGCTTGGAGGGCGCACCTGCGGGTGAGCAGTACTTC. Its protein product is CASSLEGAPAGEQYF.